The clone carrying this TCR beta chain was found many times. As yet, its antigen is unknown. RNA transcripts yielded amplified TCR beta CDR3 regions. Researchers ran a first-round RT-PCR on the TCR CDR3 using the HTBI primer set. From the multiplex PCR reads, TCRdb called clonotypes with MiXCR, one entry per CDR3 protein. This table has 300,000 to 500,000 distinct CDR3 sequences, 11% to 15% appearing once. This sample was included in a study of T cells in Graves' hyperthyroidism and ophthalmopathy. Study-level results: Within blood appeared most thyroid clonotypes that had expanded above 0.001.

The CDR3 contains 14 residues. V dropped 1 base and J dropped 0 bases, with 7 bases sitting between them. Germline-derived CDR1 and CDR2 are SGHNT and YENEEA. Pregnant or lactating patients were excluded, as were those with uncontrolled infection or other autoimmune disease. An approximately 9.4 ml volume of fresh peripheral blood provided the PBMCs. The receptor was isolated from a man aged 45 to 65 with Graves' ophthalmopathy. The chain employs TRBV11-3 and TRBJ2-7; unclear D gene. Sequencing was performed on blood. CDR3 in DNA: TGTGCCAGCAGCTTAGTGCTGCACTCCTACGAGCAGTACTTC. As protein: CASSLVLHSYEQYF.